The source of this T cell receptor beta chain is a study of identical twins. TCRdb independently ran MiXCR on the 5' RACE reads; one entry per CDR3 protein. There are 250,000 or so distinct CDR3 sequences in the sample; about 7.3% occur only once, and approximately 3.6% lies in the top ten. General study findings and limits: Donors were not followed over many years; analysis was cross-sectional.

Germline assignment: CDR1 MNHNS and CDR2 SASEGT. V was trimmed by 6 bases and J by 1 base, leaving 10 bases between them. The CDR3 sequence is 13 residues long. As concerns this clonotype: Its antigen remains unknown.

These data were likewise used in another study, on yellow fever vaccine responses in identical twins. That report adds: Twins showed a vaccine T cell response that reportedly seemed partly convergent, partly personalized.

The source of this sequence is a woman aged 18-29 years in good health. The sequencing input was memory (CD45RO+) T cells sorted from blood. This chain uses TRBV6-1 with TRBJ2-7; D ambiguous. The CDR3 region has the DNA TGTGCCAGCAGAGGATCAGCGTCCTACGAGCAGTACTTC. This encodes CASRGSASYEQYF.